The present TCR beta chain was sequenced within a study of Ad26.COV2.S vaccination and SARS-CoV-2 variants. The method was immunoSEQ multiplex PCR; TCRdb's version includes in-frame clones alone and lacks a portion of them. The sample holds about 420,000 clones, roughly 90% seen once. This clone was seen just once. Noted treatment: some 20 received Ad26.COV2.S at low or high dose, single or two shots; 5 received placebo; per-sample allocation not given. Sampling was performed 63 days after the first vaccine or placebo injection. The study used a vaccine consisting of an Ad26 vector that expressed Wuhan-strain SARS-CoV-2 spike. The CDR3 has 17 amino acids. V lost 4 bases to trimming and J lost 3 bases; unmatched junction nucleotides: 12. Germline V gene lookup returns CDR1 SGDLS and CDR2 YYNGEE.

The material sequenced was peripheral blood, taken in a trial of Ad26.COV2.S vaccine versus placebo. The source of this sequence is a person between 18 and 65 years old who received the Ad26.COV2.S COVID-19 vaccine or a placebo. The chain has TRBV9 and TRBJ2-3; 9 nucleotides line up with TRBD1. This CDR3 is CASSSLTGTGLTDTQYF. CDR3 bases: TGTGCCAGCAGCTCACTTACCGGGACAGGGCTTACAGATACGCAGTATTTT.